One T cell receptor (beta chain) is described in this entry. Generated by immunoSEQ multiplex PCR, the TCRdb table keeps only in-frame clones and is missing some. This table holds about 250,000 clones, about 83% found once. This CDR3 region has 13 residues. Germline assignment: CDR1 MDHEN and CDR2 SYDVKM. Germline trimming cut 3 bases from V and 3 bases from J; bases unmatched to any gene: 2. The data stem from a study of blood T cell repertoires in COVID-19. Sequenced material: peripheral blood. The source of this sequence is a man aged 80 or over with acute or convalescent COVID-19. The chain joins TRBV28 to TRBJ2-7; TRBD2 matches at 7 bases. Written as DNA, the CDR3 is TGTGCCAGCAGTTTGGGACTATACTACGAGCAGTACTTC. This gives the protein CASSLGLYYEQYF.